Many counts were recorded for the clone carrying this T cell receptor beta chain. Its antigen is currently unknown. These data are taken from a study of breast tumors, draining lymph nodes, adjacent tissues. Germline CDR1 MNHEY, CDR2 SMNVEV (reference sequence). This CDR3 region has 16 residues. Deletions cut 5 bases from V and 1 base from J, with 15 bases between. The lymph nodes were axillary draining lymph nodes from breast cancer patients. Study-wide results and limits: The data were judged consistent with most tumor T cells coming from lymph node and expanding in tumor. Data only fit, rather than demonstrated, lymph node origin of most tumor T cells.

TCRdb re-called the multiplex PCR reads with MiXCR, one entry per CDR3 protein. This sample has under 110,000 distinct CDR3 sequences, with 30% found just once. The sequenced sample was axillary lymph node tissue. The V gene is TRBV27, the J gene TRBJ1-5; weak D call: TRBD1 (6 bases). This receptor was taken from a female donor with breast cancer. Some clones in this sample may be carry-over from other donors' samples. CDR3 sequence (DNA): TGTGCCAGCAGTCTGGGTTTTACAGGGAGCAATCAGCCCCAGCATTTT. It yields the protein CASSLGFTGSNQPQHF.